A single sample is the source of the 24 T cell receptor beta chains below, sequenced in a study of blood T cell repertoires in COVID-19. Method: immunoSEQ multiplex PCR; TCRdb's copy keeps in-frame clones and lacks some. Here the sample spans some 180,000 clones, approximately 80% being singletons. Sequencing was performed on PBMCs or T cells enriched from blood (not recorded which). The receptors shown here come from a man in his 60s who had been exposed to COVID-19.

The gene calls are TRBV4-3 and TRBJ1-2; TRBD1 is a possible D gene (5 bases). The germline V gene encodes CDR1 LGHNA and CDR2 YSLEER. Trimming removed 0 bases at V and 3 bases at J, with 14 bases between. The CDR3 totals 16 residues. CDR3 protein: CASSQDLQTDHYGYTF. As DNA, the CDR3 is TGCGCCAGCAGCCAAGATTTGCAGACAGACCACTATGGCTACACCTTC.

The gene calls are TRBV18 and TRBJ2-1, with D possibly matching TRBD1 (6 bases). V was cut by 6 bases and J by 6 bases, with 21 bases left in between. CDR1 KGHSH and CDR2 LQKENI come from the germline V gene. CDR3 length: 16 residues. The CDR3 nucleotides read TGTGCCAGCTCGCGGAGGACAGATTTTGGAGGCAATGAGCAGTTCTTC. Its protein product is CASSRRTDFGGNEQFF.

The rearrangement links TRBV7-8 to TRBJ1-3; D remains unclear. The ends were cut back, 1 base at V and 0 bases at J, with 10 bases in the middle. The V gene's germline CDR1 is SGHVS and CDR2 FQNEAQ. CDR3 size: 16 residues. The CDR3 DNA reads TGTGCCAGCAGCTTAGGACATTTGATCTCTGGAAACACCATATATTTT. Its protein is CASSLGHLISGNTIYF.

The chain carries TRBV5-6 and TRBJ2-7, with 7 bases identical to TRBD2. Germline CDR1 SGHDT, CDR2 YYEEEE. J gave up 11 bases and V 4 bases, and 12 bases lay outside the gene matches. CDR3 size: 13 residues. The CDR3 loop reads CASSPPGRETEYF. In nucleotides, the CDR3 is TGTGCCAGCAGCCCCCCAGGGCGGGAGACGGAGTACTTC.

The rearrangement joins TRBV7-6 to TRBJ2-7, with D possibly matching TRBD1 (5 bases). The CDR3 length is 15 residues. V was clipped by 5 bases and J by 0 bases, with 14 bases between them. Germline assignment: CDR1 SGHVS and CDR2 FNYEAQ. Here the CDR3 DNA reads TGTGCCAGCAGCCTAGGGCCAGGGATCTCCTACGAGCAGTACTTC. Translation gives CASSLGPGISYEQYF.

The chain is built from TRBV6-1 and TRBJ2-7; D is undetermined. V shed 2 bases and J shed 2 bases, with 7 bases lying between them. Looked up from germline, CDR1 is MNHNS and CDR2 is SASEGT. CDR3 length equals 13 residues. This chain's CDR3 is CASSERQAYEQYF. The CDR3 DNA reads TGTGCCAGCAGTGAACGACAAGCCTACGAGCAGTACTTC.

This chain links TRBV24-1 with TRBJ2-4, with D uncertain. Per the germline V gene, CDR1 is KGHDR and CDR2 is SFDVKD. Trimming cost V 0 bases and J 8 bases, with 4 bases left between them. The CDR3 consists of 12 residues. The CDR3 spells CATSDLRDIQYF. The CDR3 nucleotides read TGTGCCACCAGTGATTTGCGGGACATTCAGTACTTC.

Only one count was recorded for this clone. The rearrangement links TRBV7-9 to TRBJ2-2, with unresolved D. The germline V gene has CDR1 SEHNR and CDR2 FQNEAQ (reference sequence). V was shortened by 4 bases and J by 3 bases, with 12 bases between the two germline ends. The CDR3 spans 15 residues. The CDR3 nucleotides are TGTGCCAGCAGCTCTGGCTTACGGGACACCGGGGAGCTGTTTTTT. Translation gives CASSSGLRDTGELFF. Variable domain in full (rest from reference TRBV7-9 and TRBJ2-2): DTGVSQNPRHKITKRGQNVTFRCDPISEHNRLYWYRQTLGQGPEFLTYFQNEAQLEKSRLLSDRFSAERPKGSFSTLEIQRTEQGDSAMYLCASSSGLRDTGELFFGEGSRLTVL.

The rearrangement joins TRBV4-2 to TRBJ2-5; 11 nucleotides agree with TRBD1. The CDR3 runs to 16 residues. V lost 0 bases, J lost 4 bases, and 4 bases stayed unmatched. Germline V gives CDR1 LGHNA, CDR2 YNFKEQ. DNA for the CDR3: TGTGCCAGCAGCCAAGATTGGACAGGGGGCGGAGAGACCCAGTACTTC. It encodes CASSQDWTGGGETQYF.

This chain joins TRBV7-8 and TRBJ1-5; 10 bases line up with TRBD1. The CDR3 sequence is 16 residues long. V lost 5 bases and J lost 5; bases outside the gene matches: 9. The V gene's germline CDR1 is SGHVS and CDR2 FQNEAQ. CDR3 region: CASSPGQGGRHQPQHF. The CDR3 DNA reads TGTGCCAGCAGCCCAGGACAGGGGGGCCGTCATCAGCCCCAGCATTTT.

This clone was seen just once. V usage is TRBV7-9 and J usage is TRBJ2-7; TRBD2 agrees at 7 bases. The CDR3 spans 14 residues. V lost 1 base to trimming and J lost 6 bases; unmatched junction nucleotides: 6. Germline V gene sequence: CDR1 SEHNR, CDR2 FQNEAQ (reference sequence). The CDR3 region has the DNA TGTGCCAGCAGCTTAGGGGAGGGGATGGTCGAGCAGTACTTC. Encoded protein: CASSLGEGMVEQYF. The full variable domain, rest sourced from reference TRBV7-9 and TRBJ2-7, is DTGVSQNPRHKITKRGQNVTFRCDPISEHNRLYWYRQTLGQGPEFLTYFQNEAQLEKSRLLSDRFSAERPKGSFSTLEIQRTEQGDSAMYLCASSLGEGMVEQYFGPGTRLTVT.

The rearrangement links TRBV28 to TRBJ2-3, with TRBD2 identical over 7 bases. Germline-derived CDR1 and CDR2 are MDHEN and SYDVKM. The CDR3 is 13 residues long. The J segment lost 0 bases and the V segment lost 8 bases, leaving 2 bases of the junction unmatched. The DNA of the CDR3 is TGTGCCAGCTTTAGCGGGAGCACAGATACGCAGTATTTT. This gives the protein CASFSGSTDTQYF.

CDR3 bases: TGTGCCTCGAAGAGGGGGCGCGAGACCCAGTACTTC. As protein: CASKRGRETQYF. This chain links TRBV7-8 with TRBJ2-5; TRBD1 agrees at 7 bases. Trimming took 11 bases from V and 5 from J; bases not matched to a gene: 8. This CDR3 contains 12 residues. Germline loops: CDR1 SGHVS, CDR2 FQNEAQ.

The rearrangement joins TRBV19 to TRBJ2-7; TRBD2 agrees at 12 bases. The CDR3 length is 14 residues. V gave up 7 bases and J gave up 5 bases; unmatched junction bases: 6. Germline V gene data show CDR1 as LNHDA and CDR2 as SQIVND (reference sequence). The CDR3 loop reads CASTETSGRHEQYF. CDR3 DNA sequence: TGTGCCAGTACAGAGACTAGCGGGAGACACGAGCAGTACTTC.

The chain joins TRBV7-9 to TRBJ2-3, with D hard to call. Germline values: CDR1 SEHNR, CDR2 FQNEAQ (reference sequence). The CDR3 covers 14 residues. Trimming removed 10 bases at V and 1 base at J, with 15 bases between. The CDR3 sequence: CANSDFGGTDTQYF. Here the CDR3 DNA reads TGTGCCAACTCAGACTTCGGCGGCACAGATACGCAGTATTTT.

The V call is TRBV7-9, the J call TRBJ1-4; 7 positions match TRBD1. Per germline, CDR1 SEHNR and CDR2 FQNEAQ (reference sequence). The V and J ends lost 5 bases and 0 bases, in that order; junction bases with no gene match: 3. The length of the CDR3 is 15 residues. The CDR3 here is CASSAQGATNEKLFF. The CDR3 nucleotides read TGTGCCAGCAGCGCGCAGGGGGCAACTAATGAAAAACTGTTTTTT.

This clone was counted once. The chain has TRBV10-3 and TRBJ2-7, with D unresolved. The CDR3 length is 12 residues. With 0 bases removed from V and 7 bases from J, the gap between germline ends came to 7 bases. Germline V gene lookup returns CDR1 ENHRY and CDR2 SYGVKD. DNA for the CDR3: TGTGCCATCAGTGAGTCATACGGGGAGCAGTACTTC. This translates into CAISESYGEQYF.

The chain employs TRBV5-1 and TRBJ2-1; TRBD2 aligns across 11 bases. Unmatched junction bases numbered 9, after V lost 2 bases and J lost 5 bases. The V gene's germline CDR1 is SGHRS and CDR2 YFSETQ. This CDR3 has 17 residues. The CDR3 sequence is CASSFRVAGGRHNEQFF. The CDR3 DNA reads as TGCGCCAGCAGCTTTCGGGTAGCGGGAGGGCGGCACAATGAGCAGTTCTTC.

CDR3 region: CATSRPSGDKDTQYF. The CDR3, as DNA: TGTGCCACCAGCAGACCAAGCGGGGACAAGGATACGCAGTATTTT. The V call is TRBV15, the J call TRBJ2-3, with D possibly TRBD2 on 7 matching bases. Trimming took off 2 bases at V and 6 bases at J, with 15 bases between the two ends. The CDR3 loop spans 15 amino acids. The germline V gene has CDR1 LNHNV and CDR2 YYDKDF (reference sequence). The full variable domain, its missing parts supplied by reference TRBV15 and TRBJ2-3, is DAMVIQNPRYQVTQFGKPVTLSCSQTLNHNVMYWYQQKSSQAPKLLFHYYDKDFNNEADTPDNFQSRRPNTSFCFLDIRSPGLGDTAMYLCATSRPSGDKDTQYFGPGTRLTVL.

The chain joins TRBV6-6 to TRBJ1-1, with D possibly being TRBD1 (6 bases). Deletions cut 7 bases from V and 1 base from J, with 16 bases between. CDR3 length: 15 amino acids. Looked up from germline, CDR1 is MNHNY and CDR2 is SVGAGI (reference sequence). The CDR3 sequence is CASNDRRPRNTEAFF. DNA for the CDR3: TGTGCCAGCAACGACAGGCGGCCGAGGAACACTGAAGCTTTCTTT.

For this clone: Other DNA sequences of this sample code for an identical CDR3. This chain connects TRBV3-1 (or the pseudogene TRBV3-2) to TRBJ1-5; D gene unclear. V dropped 2 bases and J dropped 6 bases, with 5 bases sitting between them. CDR1 is LGHDT, CDR2 YNNKEL, per germline (reference sequence). The CDR3 totals 12 residues. The CDR3: CASSQSGQPQHF. The DNA for the CDR3 is TGTGCCAGCAGCCAAAGCGGTCAGCCCCAGCATTTT.

The chain is built from TRBV9 and TRBJ2-3, with 12 bases matching TRBD2. CDR1 is SGDLS, CDR2 YYNGEE, per germline. The J segment lost 4 bases and the V segment lost 10 bases, leaving 10 bases of the junction unmatched. This CDR3 is 15 amino acids long. CDR3 sequence (DNA): TGTGCCTCGGCGACTAGCGGGAGTTGGGCAGATACGCAGTATTTT. It encodes CASATSGSWADTQYF.

The chain joins TRBV7-9 to TRBJ1-1; D is uncertain. The CDR3 sequence is 15 residues long. Trimming took 2 bases from V and 0 from J, leaving 10 bases between them. Germline V gives CDR1 SEHNR, CDR2 FQNEAQ (reference sequence). CDR3 sequence: CASSLNSGMNTEAFF. The DNA of the CDR3 is TGTGCCAGCAGCTTAAACAGTGGCATGAACACTGAAGCTTTCTTT. Looking up the rest from reference TRBV7-9 and TRBJ1-1 gives the full variable domain: DTGVSQNPRHKITKRGQNVTFRCDPISEHNRLYWYRQTLGQGPEFLTYFQNEAQLEKSRLLSDRFSAERPKGSFSTLEIQRTEQGDSAMYLCASSLNSGMNTEAFFGQGTRLTVV.

The V call is TRBV12-5, the J call TRBJ1-3, with D uncertain. Germline assignment: CDR1 LGHNT and CDR2 FRNRAP. V was pared by 6 bases and J by 0 bases, with 12 bases between. The CDR3 extends over 15 amino acids. CDR3 nucleotides: TGTGCTAGTGGCCCCCGGGGATACTCTGGAAACACCATATATTTT. This codes for CASGPRGYSGNTIYF.